A selection of T cell receptor beta chains follows, all from one sample in a study of T cell responses to AZD1222 COVID-19 vaccine. TCRdb keeps only in-frame clones here, not all; method: immunoSEQ multiplex PCR. The sample has 100,000 to 150,000 clones, 75% to 90% seen once. The input for sequencing was peripheral blood, taken on day 0 of AZD1222 vaccination. These receptors were collected from an adult in good health. The CDR3 runs from the conserved cysteine through the conserved F or W. Each record gives: CDR3 DNA, CDR3 protein, J gene, D gene, clone size, V gene. A D gene is named only where the DNA matches it firmly. Clone size is stated in some rows and not others, as once, few, many or a class when expanded.

cdr3_nt: TGTGCCAGCAGCTTAGGAGGTGTGAGGGATCAGCCCCAGCATTTT
cdr3_aa: CASSLGGVRDQPQHF
j_call: TRBJ1-5
d_call: NA
clone_size: NA
v_call: TRBV13

cdr3_nt: TGTGCCAGCAGCCAGGGCGGGGAGCTGTTTTTT
cdr3_aa: CASSQGGELFF
j_call: TRBJ2-2
d_call: NA
clone_size: once
v_call: TRBV4-2

cdr3_nt: TGTGCCAGCAGTCGGACAGGAATGGTCGTCTTC
cdr3_aa: CASSRTGMVVF
j_call: TRBJ2-1
d_call: TRBD1
clone_size: NA
v_call: TRBV12-3/TRBV12-4

cdr3_nt: TGTGCCAGCAGTTTTCGGTGGGCTGGCCTATCCTACAATGAGCAGTTCTTC
cdr3_aa: CASSFRWAGLSYNEQFF
j_call: TRBJ2-1
d_call: NA
clone_size: NA
v_call: TRBV27

cdr3_nt: TGTGCCAGCAGCTTAACATGGGATACCTACAATGAGCAGTTCTTC
cdr3_aa: CASSLTWDTYNEQFF
j_call: TRBJ2-1
d_call: NA
clone_size: NA
v_call: TRBV7-3

cdr3_nt: TGTGCCAGTAGTGCCGGACGGGAACAGCCCCAGCATTTT
cdr3_aa: CASSAGREQPQHF
j_call: TRBJ1-5
d_call: NA
clone_size: NA
v_call: TRBV19

cdr3_nt: TGCAGCGTTGGGCAGGGGAAGGGTGAAAAACTGTTTTTT
cdr3_aa: CSVGQGKGEKLFF
j_call: TRBJ1-4
d_call: NA
clone_size: NA
v_call: TRBV29-1

cdr3_nt: TGTGCCAGCAGCCCCTGGTACGGGGGAGAGCCCCAGCATTTT
cdr3_aa: CASSPWYGGEPQHF
j_call: TRBJ1-5
d_call: NA
clone_size: NA
v_call: TRBV7-2

cdr3_nt: TGTGCCAGCATGGGACACTACTATGGCTACACCTTC
cdr3_aa: CASMGHYYGYTF
j_call: TRBJ1-2
d_call: NA
clone_size: NA
v_call: TRBV2

cdr3_nt: TGTGCCTGGAGTAGAGGTATAAGCCCTAACTATGGCTACACCTTC
cdr3_aa: CAWSRGISPNYGYTF
j_call: TRBJ1-2
d_call: NA
clone_size: NA
v_call: TRBV30

cdr3_nt: TGTGCCAGTAGTCTCGGACAGCTTTACAATGAGCAGTTCTTC
cdr3_aa: CASSLGQLYNEQFF
j_call: TRBJ2-1
d_call: NA
clone_size: NA
v_call: TRBV19

cdr3_nt: TGTGCCAGCAGGTACACCCCGAACACCGGGGAGCTGTTTTTT
cdr3_aa: CASRYTPNTGELFF
j_call: TRBJ2-2
d_call: NA
clone_size: NA
v_call: TRBV5-4

cdr3_nt: TGTGCCAGCAGCGGGGTTTGGGCGGGGACATCCTACAATGAGCAGTTCTTC
cdr3_aa: CASSGVWAGTSYNEQFF
j_call: TRBJ2-1
d_call: NA
clone_size: NA
v_call: TRBV5-6

cdr3_nt: TGCAGCGTTGCCTGGGACAGGGCAACCTACGAGCAGTACTTC
cdr3_aa: CSVAWDRATYEQYF
j_call: TRBJ2-7
d_call: TRBD1
clone_size: NA
v_call: TRBV29-1

cdr3_nt: TGCGCCAGCAGCTCGAGAGCAAGCGGCAATGAGCAGTTCTTC
cdr3_aa: CASSSRASGNEQFF
j_call: TRBJ2-1
d_call: NA
clone_size: NA
v_call: TRBV5-1

cdr3_nt: TGTGCCAGCAGGGCAGGATCCGTAGCCAAAAACATTCAGTACTTC
cdr3_aa: CASRAGSVAKNIQYF
j_call: TRBJ2-4
d_call: NA
clone_size: once
v_call: TRBV3-1/TRBV3-2

cdr3_nt: TGTGCCAGCAGTTCCAGCCTGAGGGCTTTCTTT
cdr3_aa: CASSSSLRAFF
j_call: TRBJ1-1
d_call: NA
clone_size: NA
v_call: TRBV12-3/TRBV12-4

cdr3_nt: TGTGCCAGCAGCCAAGGGGCTGGCTACACCTTC
cdr3_aa: CASSQGAGYTF
j_call: TRBJ1-2
d_call: NA
clone_size: NA
v_call: TRBV3-1/TRBV3-2

cdr3_nt: TGCGCCAGCAGATTAAATCCGGGACTCGCGGGGGGGCAACGGAACGGGGAGCTGTTTTTT
cdr3_aa: CASRLNPGLAGGQRNGELFF
j_call: TRBJ2-2
d_call: TRBD2
clone_size: once
v_call: TRBV13

cdr3_nt: TGTGCCAGCAGCCAACTCGGGGGACATGAGCAGTTCTTC
cdr3_aa: CASSQLGGHEQFF
j_call: TRBJ2-1
d_call: NA
clone_size: NA
v_call: TRBV3-1/TRBV3-2

cdr3_nt: TGTGCCAGCAGCTCGACAGGGACTGAAGCTTTCTTT
cdr3_aa: CASSSTGTEAFF
j_call: TRBJ1-1
d_call: TRBD1
clone_size: NA
v_call: TRBV11-3

cdr3_nt: TGTGCCAGCAGTTACTCGAAAAGGGACAGGTCATCTGATACGCAGTATTTT
cdr3_aa: CASSYSKRDRSSDTQYF
j_call: TRBJ2-3
d_call: TRBD1
clone_size: few
v_call: TRBV6-2/TRBV6-3

cdr3_nt: TGTGCCAGCAGCCAAGAGACGACACTCCGGCCCCTCCACTTT
cdr3_aa: CASSQETTLRPLHF
j_call: TRBJ1-6
d_call: NA
clone_size: NA
v_call: TRBV3-1/TRBV3-2

cdr3_nt: TGCGCCAGCAGCCAAGCGACAGGGGTGATTAATGAAAAACTGTTTTTT
cdr3_aa: CASSQATGVINEKLFF
j_call: TRBJ1-4
d_call: TRBD1
clone_size: NA
v_call: TRBV4-3

cdr3_nt: TGTGCCAGCAGCCGAGGAGCGAACACCGGGGAGCTGTTTTTT
cdr3_aa: CASSRGANTGELFF
j_call: TRBJ2-2
d_call: NA
clone_size: NA
v_call: TRBV11-2

cdr3_nt: TGCGCCAGCAGCCATGAACAGGGAACCTACGAGCAGTACTTC
cdr3_aa: CASSHEQGTYEQYF
j_call: TRBJ2-7
d_call: NA
clone_size: NA
v_call: TRBV5-1

cdr3_nt: TGTGCCACCCGGACTAGCGGGGGAAATGAGCAGTTCTTC
cdr3_aa: CATRTSGGNEQFF
j_call: TRBJ2-1
d_call: TRBD2
clone_size: NA
v_call: TRBV6-5

cdr3_nt: TGTGCCAGCAGACAGGGACAGGGTATCCAAGAGACCCAGTACTTC
cdr3_aa: CASRQGQGIQETQYF
j_call: TRBJ2-5
d_call: TRBD1
clone_size: NA
v_call: TRBV6-5

cdr3_nt: TGTGCCAGCAGTCGACAGGGTGTACTAACTAATGAAAAACTGTTTTTT
cdr3_aa: CASSRQGVLTNEKLFF
j_call: TRBJ1-4
d_call: TRBD1
clone_size: NA
v_call: TRBV6-6